This T cell receptor beta chain was identified in a study of cytomegalovirus exposure and HLA in healthy donors. V was clipped by 0 bases and J by 8 bases, with 23 bases between them. CDR1 is GTSNPN, CDR2 SVGIG, per germline (reference sequence). The CDR3 consists of 17 residues. The assay was immunoSEQ multiplex PCR, and TCRdb's table has in-frame clones only and misses some. The sample has roughly 70,000 clones; 94% are singletons. The TCR originated in a man aged 18 to 30 in good health and CMV-seropositive. Material for sequencing was PBMCs. This rearrangement joins TRBV30 to TRBJ2-1; D might be TRBD2 (8 bases). The CDR3 protein is CAWSVRGSGTVIDEQFF. DNA of the CDR3: TGTGCCTGGAGTGTACGGGGTAGCGGGACAGTGATCGATGAGCAGTTCTTC. Using reference TRBV30 and TRBJ2-1 for the parts outside the CDR3, the full variable domain is SQTIHQWPATLVQPVGSPLSLECTVEGTSNPNLYWYRQAAGRGLQLLFYSVGIGQISSEVPQNLSASRPQDRQFILSSKKLLLSDSGFYLCAWSVRGSGTVIDEQFFGPGTRLTVL.